This T cell receptor beta chain was recorded in a study of cytomegalovirus exposure and HLA in healthy donors. As for the study in general: Within the Caucasian-associated ancestry cluster were about 81% of the approximately 400 genotyped donors.

The PCR used 60 Vbeta and 13 Jbeta primers. The repertoire was sequenced with immunoSEQ multiplex PCR; TCRdb's copy has only in-frame clones and lacks some. This table has 250,000 to 350,000 clones, about nine tenths appearing once. Points from the study as a whole: The authors enumerated over 150 TCR beta chains as linked to cytomegalovirus. Later, an analysis found that common viral pathogens appeared to be linked with several of the most significant clusters.

This CDR3 contains 15 residues. V lost 1 base and J lost 2, with 12 bases in between. Per germline, CDR1 SGHRS and CDR2 YFSETQ. A word on this clone: What it binds is not known.

The sequencing sample was made of PBMCs. The clonotype originates from a man aged 40-49 years in good health and CMV-seropositive. V usage is TRBV5-1 and J usage is TRBJ1-1; D uncertain. This CDR3 reads CASSLRWALNTEAFF. CDR3 nucleotide sequence: TGCGCCAGCAGCTTGAGGTGGGCCCTAAACACTGAAGCTTTCTTT.